The 23 T cell receptor beta chains given below trace back to one sample, sequenced in a study of tumor-infiltrating lymphocytes in primary liver carcinoma. Germline DNA was also extracted, and blood RNA was taken from unsorted whole blood. TCR beta cDNA was reverse-transcribed from about 500 ng of total RNA. The reaction used a constant-region primer and ProtoScript II reverse transcriptase. For TCR beta, libraries were produced by three nested multiplex PCR rounds using slightly modified ARM-PCR. Primers for the first two PCR rounds were TRBV1-TRBV30 forward primers and a C-beta reverse primer (approximately 9 cycles per round). TCRdb itself ran the multiplex PCR reads through MiXCR, one entry per CDR3 protein. The data show hundreds of thousands of distinct CDR3 sequences, around three fifths seen once. The specimen was peripheral blood. All receptors come from a young woman with primary liver carcinoma and hepatitis B virus infection.

The chain employs TRBV6-1 and TRBJ2-5; D is perhaps TRBD2 (6 bases). Deletions cut 4 bases from V and 4 bases from J, with 10 bases between. The CDR3 consists of 13 residues. Germline V gene sequence: CDR1 MNHNS, CDR2 SASEGT. This CDR3 is CASSVRGAETQYF. The CDR3 DNA follows: TGTGCCAGCAGTGTACGCGGGGCAGAGACCCAGTACTTC.

As for this clonotype: This may be a read error: a much more frequent sequence differs by one nucleotide. The chain is built from TRBV6-2 or TRBV6-3 and TRBJ2-3; perhaps TRBD2 as D (6 bases). The V end was cut by 6 bases, the J end by 2 bases, with 21 bases between. The CDR3 sequence is 17 residues long. Per the germline V gene, CDR1 is MNHEY and CDR2 is SVGEGT. CDR3 in DNA: TGTGCCAGCAGCTCGCCTCGTCGGGAGAGATTCACAGATACGCAGTATTTT. It codes for CASSSPRRERFTDTQYF.

This chain uses TRBV12-3 or TRBV12-4 with TRBJ2-4; 7 bases map to TRBD1. The CDR3 spans 15 residues. V shed 6 bases and J 3 bases; nucleotides not matched to a gene: 8. The CDR3 bases are TGTGCCAGCAGCGCGCAGGGGGTTGGCAAAAACATTCAGTACTTC. Residues: CASSAQGVGKNIQYF.

Concerning this clonotype itself: One base away lies a much larger clone, so this may be a sequencing read error. The gene calls are TRBV12-3 or TRBV12-4 and TRBJ2-3; tentatively, D is TRBD2 (6 bases). V lost 4 bases and J 14 bases, leaving 16 bases between the germline ends. The CDR3 runs 12 residues. The CDR3 is CASSWRVTSTYF. Here the CDR3 DNA reads TGTGCCAGCAGTTGGCGGGTGACTAGTACGTATTTT.

V and J are TRBV10-3 and TRBJ2-1; D perhaps matches TRBD2 (6 bases). CDR1 and CDR2 from the germline V gene are ENHRY and SYGVKD. This CDR3 has 15 residues. The germline V and J ends were trimmed by 6 bases and 8 bases, with 20 bases remaining between them. This CDR3 is CAIRSTGAVKDEQFF. CDR3 bases: TGTGCCATCAGATCAACGGGAGCGGTAAAGGATGAGCAGTTCTTC.

Note on this clonotype: One end of the junction fails to match germline, which may point to a read error. The chain has TRBV11-2 and TRBJ2-2, with D perhaps being TRBD1 or TRBD2 (7 bases each). The CDR3 consists of 16 residues. Germline V gene sequence: CDR1 SGHAT, CDR2 FQNNGV. DNA for the CDR3: TGTGCCAACACCCCCCAGGGGGGGCTCGGCACCTGGGAGCTGTTTTTT. Its translation is CANTPQGGLGTWELFF. Combining the CDR3 with reference TRBV11-2 and TRBJ2-2 gives the whole variable domain EAGVAQSPRYKIIEKRQSVAFWCNPISGHATLYWYQQILGQGPKLLIQFQNNGVVDDSQLPKDRFSAERLKGVDSTLKIQPAKLEDSAVYLCANTPQGGLGTWELFFGEGSRLTVL.

With respect to this clonotype: This may be a read error: a much more frequent sequence differs by one nucleotide. The V gene is TRBV12-3 or TRBV12-4, the J gene TRBJ1-1; no firm D call. V was pared by 3 bases and J by 5 bases, with 16 bases between. CDR3 size: 15 residues. CDR3 DNA: TGTGCCAGCAGTTTTCGGGAGGGAGGCAGTACTGAAGCTTTCTTT. Protein: CASSFREGGSTEAFF.

This clonotype was seen many times. The CDR3 sequence: CASSSATGSEAFF. The DNA of the CDR3 is TGTGCCAGCAGCTCCGCGACAGGGTCTGAAGCTTTCTTT. This chain links TRBV11-2 with TRBJ1-1; 7 nucleotides match TRBD1. CDR1 is SGHAT, CDR2 FQNNGV, per germline. The CDR3 has 13 amino acids. The V and J ends lost 4 bases and 6 bases, in that order; junction bases with no gene match: 5.

This rearrangement joins TRBV10-3 to TRBJ1-5; D is unresolved. Germline V CDR1 and CDR2: ENHRY, SYGVKD. This CDR3 is built from 15 residues. V was trimmed by 4 bases and J by 8 bases, leaving 18 bases between them. CDR3 sequence (DNA): TGTGCCATCAGTGGGAAGGGAGGGTCGGAGGAGCCCCAGCATTTT. Amino acids: CAISGKGGSEEPQHF.

With regard to this clonotype: One end of the junction varies from germline; a read error may be responsible. The chain combines TRBV29-1 with TRBJ2-7; 10 nucleotides match TRBD2. Germline V gene sequence: CDR1 SQVTM, CDR2 ANQGSEA. The CDR3 has 14 residues. The chain's CDR3 is CSVGPGLATYEQYF. The CDR3 coding sequence is TGCAGCGTTGGCCCGGGACTAGCGACCTACGAACAGTACTTC.

This clonotype came up many times. The rearrangement uses TRBV11-2 and TRBJ1-1; D remains unclear. In germline, CDR1 is SGHAT, CDR2 FQNNGV. The CDR3 is 12 residues long. Trimming left V 2 bases short and J 6 bases short, with 7 bases between. The CDR3 DNA sequence: TGTGCCAGCAGCTTAAACCTTCCTGAAGCTTTCTTT. Protein sequence: CASSLNLPEAFF.

A few counts support this clonotype. The gene calls are TRBV11-2 and TRBJ2-7; D gene uncertain. Germline V gene sequence: CDR1 SGHAT, CDR2 FQNNGV. V was cut by 6 bases and J by 3 bases, with 9 bases left in between. The CDR3 has 12 amino acids. CDR3 sequence (DNA): TGTGCCAGCAGTTCCTGCGACTACGAGCAGTACTTC. Amino acid sequence: CASSSCDYEQYF.

Of note for this clonotype: A read error may produce the germline difference seen at one junction end. The chain links TRBV6-2 or TRBV6-3 to TRBJ1-2, with TRBD1 identical over 9 bases. The CDR3 spans 15 residues. CDR1 is MNHEY and CDR2 is SVGEGT in the germline V gene. The CDR3 sequence: CASCYVSGQGYGYTF. As DNA, the CDR3 is TGTGCCAGCTGTTATGTCTCGGGACAGGGCTATGGCTACACCTTC.

J is TRBJ1-1 and V is TRBV19; D is possibly TRBD1 (5 bases). V was cut by 7 bases and J by 0 bases, with 12 bases left in between. Germline CDR1 reads LNHDA; CDR2 reads SQIVND (reference sequence). The CDR3 contains 14 residues. This CDR3 reads CASKGRSMNTEAFF. Here the CDR3 DNA reads TGTGCCAGTAAGGGGAGGTCAATGAACACTGAAGCTTTCTTT.

Concerning this clonotype itself: Possible read error: a much larger clone is one base away. The chain combines TRBV6-1 with TRBJ2-1, with unresolved D. Germline-derived CDR1 and CDR2 are MNHNS and SASEGT. This CDR3 comprises 15 residues. As DNA, the CDR3 is TGTGCCAGCAGCCGTGCGACTGCTAACTACAATGACCAGTTCTTC. Translated, it gives CASSRATANYNDQFF.

This clonotype appeared a few times. The chain has TRBV5-1 and TRBJ2-2; TRBD1 agrees at 9 bases. With 3 bases clipped from V and 7 bases from J, the junction kept 7 bases outside the gene matches. The CDR3 spans 15 residues. From germline, CDR1 is SGHRS and CDR2 YFSETQ. CDR3: CASSSGTGRSGELFF. The CDR3 coding sequence is TGCGCCAGCAGCTCGGGGACAGGGAGGAGCGGGGAGCTGTTTTTT.

Notes on this clonotype: One end of the junction fails to match germline, which may point to a read error. V is TRBV29-1 and J is TRBJ1-2, with unresolved D. This CDR3 comprises 12 residues. CDR1 is SQVTM and CDR2 is ANQGSEA in the germline V gene. The CDR3 sequence: CSVVVGSYGNTF. Here the CDR3 DNA reads TGCAGCGTTGTTGTAGGTTCGTATGGCAACACCTTC.

This chain joins TRBV13 and TRBJ2-1; 15 bases are shared with TRBD2. CDR3 length equals 17 residues. Germline CDR1 PRHDT, CDR2 FYEKMQ (reference sequence). Trimming cost V 5 bases and J 8 bases; bases outside gene matches: 10. The chain's CDR3 is CASSLRTSGRAYDEQFF. In DNA, the CDR3 is TGTGCCAGCAGCCTCAGGACTAGCGGGAGGGCCTATGATGAGCAGTTCTTC. Based on the CDR3 plus reference TRBV13 and TRBJ2-1, the full variable domain is AAGVIQSPRHLIKEKRETATLKCYPIPRHDTVYWYQQGPGQDPQFLISFYEKMQSDKGSIPDRFSAQQFSDYHSELNMSSLELGDSALYFCASSLRTSGRAYDEQFFGPGTRLTVL.

On this clonotype itself: A single base separates this from a much larger clone, so it may be a read error. This chain links TRBV6-6 with TRBJ2-1; TRBD2 agrees at 8 bases. V was pared by 4 bases and J by 8 bases, with 16 bases of the junction left unmatched. CDR1 MNHNY and CDR2 SVGAGI come from the germline V gene (reference sequence). CDR3 size: 17 residues. The CDR3 here is CASSFPPRGVSLDEQFF. The CDR3 coding sequence is TGTGCCAGCAGTTTCCCTCCGCGGGGGGTGAGTTTAGATGAGCAGTTCTTC.

The sample holds a few counts of this clonotype. The chain carries TRBV6-1 and TRBJ2-1, with D perhaps matching TRBD1 (6 bases). The CDR3 extends over 16 amino acids. Per germline, CDR1 MNHNS and CDR2 SASEGT. The V end was cut by 6 bases, the J end by 3 bases, with 18 bases between. CDR3 sequence: CASSPFGQIIYNEQFF. The CDR3 coding sequence is TGTGCCAGCAGCCCCTTTGGACAGATCATCTACAATGAGCAGTTCTTC.

CDR3 residues: CASTDWGSPLHF. DNA for the CDR3: TGTGCCAGCACCGACTGGGGATCACCCCTCCACTTT. This sequence joins TRBV7-9 and TRBJ1-6, with D unresolved. The CDR3 has 12 residues. The germline V and J ends were trimmed by 7 bases and 10 bases, with 11 bases remaining between them. Germline V lookup: CDR1 SEHNR, CDR2 FQNEAQ (reference sequence).

V and J are TRBV11-1 and TRBJ2-1, with 13 bases matching TRBD2. The germline V gene has CDR1 SGHAT and CDR2 FQDESV (reference sequence). Trimming at V came to 6 bases and at J to 8 bases, leaving 13 bases not matched to a gene. The CDR3 is 17 residues long. CDR3 protein: CASSYGTSGRACDEQFF. The CDR3 bases are TGTGCCAGCAGTTACGGAACTAGCGGGAGGGCCTGTGATGAGCAGTTCTTC.

V is TRBV7-9 and J is TRBJ2-7; D might be TRBD2 (6 bases). Trimming left V 5 bases short and J 5 bases short, with 25 bases between. CDR1 SEHNR and CDR2 FQNEAQ come from the germline V gene (reference sequence). The CDR3 spans 17 residues. This CDR3 is CASSNGWRDSPPDEQYF. The CDR3 DNA is TGTGCCAGCAGCAATGGGTGGAGGGACTCACCACCCGACGAGCAGTACTTC.